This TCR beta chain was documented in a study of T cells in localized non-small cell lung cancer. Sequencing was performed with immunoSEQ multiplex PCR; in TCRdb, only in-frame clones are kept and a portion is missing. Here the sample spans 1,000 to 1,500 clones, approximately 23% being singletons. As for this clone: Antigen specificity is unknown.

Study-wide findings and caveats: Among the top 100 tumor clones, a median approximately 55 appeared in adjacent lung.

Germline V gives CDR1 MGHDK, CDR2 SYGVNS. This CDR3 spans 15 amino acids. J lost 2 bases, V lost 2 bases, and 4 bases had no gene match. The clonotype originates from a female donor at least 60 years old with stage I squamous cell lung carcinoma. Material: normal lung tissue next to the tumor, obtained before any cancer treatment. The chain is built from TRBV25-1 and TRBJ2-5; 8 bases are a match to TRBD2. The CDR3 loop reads CASSEGTSGQETQYF. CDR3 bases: TGTGCCAGCAGTGAAGGTACTAGCGGACAAGAGACCCAGTACTTC. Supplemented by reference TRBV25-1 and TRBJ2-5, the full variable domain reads EADIYQTPRYLVIGTGKKITLECSQTMGHDKMYWYQQDPGMELHLIHYSYGVNSTEKGDLSSESTVSRIRTEHFPLTLESARPSHTSQYLCASSEGTSGQETQYFGPGTRLLVL.